This TCR beta chain stems from a study of OX40 agonist ivuxolimab in advanced cancers. General study results and limits: Clonal expansion among partial responders at 0.1-3.0 mg/kg ranked near the lowest. Undetermined was the antigen specificity of the expanded peripheral T cells. On average, CD8+ T cells showed a greater number of expanded clones than CD4+. Certain nonresponders additionally had low normalized T-cell clonal expansion.

Assay used: immunoSEQ multiplex PCR; TCRdb lists only in-frame clones, some missing. The table has some 19,000 clones, approximately 90% seen once. Points on this clone: Its specificity is not known.

The CDR3 has 14 amino acids. Germline trimming cut 3 bases from V and 8 bases from J; bases unmatched to any gene: 5. Germline V gene sequence: CDR1 SGDLS, CDR2 YYNGEE. The rearrangement links TRBV9 to TRBJ2-1; TRBD2 matches at 10 bases. The sequenced sample was CD4+ or CD8+ T cells sorted from blood, obtained in a trial of the OX40 agonist ivuxolimab. The receptor was isolated from an adult with an advanced solid tumor such as melanoma, head and neck, liver or kidney cancer. Here the CDR3 reads CASSASGSWDEQFF. CDR3 DNA: TGTGCCAGCAGCGCTAGCGGGAGCTGGGATGAGCAGTTCTTC.